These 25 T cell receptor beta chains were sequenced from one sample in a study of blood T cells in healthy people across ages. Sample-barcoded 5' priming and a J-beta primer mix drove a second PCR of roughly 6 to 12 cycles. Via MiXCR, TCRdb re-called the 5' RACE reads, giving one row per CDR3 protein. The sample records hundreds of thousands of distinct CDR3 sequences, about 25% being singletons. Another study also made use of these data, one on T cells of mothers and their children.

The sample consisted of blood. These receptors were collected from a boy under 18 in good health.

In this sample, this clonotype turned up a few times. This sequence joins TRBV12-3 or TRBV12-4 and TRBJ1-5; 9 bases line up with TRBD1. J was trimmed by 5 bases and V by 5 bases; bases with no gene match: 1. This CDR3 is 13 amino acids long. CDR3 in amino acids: CASSRTGDQPQHF. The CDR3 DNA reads TGTGCCAGCAGTCGGACAGGGGATCAGCCCCAGCATTTT.

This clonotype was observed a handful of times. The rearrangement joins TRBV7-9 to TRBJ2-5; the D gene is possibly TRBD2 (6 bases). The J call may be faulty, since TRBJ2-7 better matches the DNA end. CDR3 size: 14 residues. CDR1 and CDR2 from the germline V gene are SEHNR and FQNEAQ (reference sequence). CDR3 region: CASSFSGRPLEQYF. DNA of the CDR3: TGTGCCAGCAGCTTTTCCGGGAGACCCCTCGAGCAGTACTTC.

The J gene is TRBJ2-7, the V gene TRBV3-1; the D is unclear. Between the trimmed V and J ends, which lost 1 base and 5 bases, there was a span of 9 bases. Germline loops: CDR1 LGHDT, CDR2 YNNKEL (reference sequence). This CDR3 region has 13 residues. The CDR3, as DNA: TGTGCCAGCAGCCAAGTTGGCCCCAACGAGCAGTACTTC. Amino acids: CASSQVGPNEQYF.

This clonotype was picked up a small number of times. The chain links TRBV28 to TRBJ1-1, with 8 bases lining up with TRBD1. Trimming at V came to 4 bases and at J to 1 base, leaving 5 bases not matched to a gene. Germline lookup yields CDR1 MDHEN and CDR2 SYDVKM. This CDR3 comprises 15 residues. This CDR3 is CASSSGTGPNTEAFF. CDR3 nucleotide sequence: TGTGCCAGCAGTTCAGGGACAGGTCCGAACACTGAAGCTTTCTTT.

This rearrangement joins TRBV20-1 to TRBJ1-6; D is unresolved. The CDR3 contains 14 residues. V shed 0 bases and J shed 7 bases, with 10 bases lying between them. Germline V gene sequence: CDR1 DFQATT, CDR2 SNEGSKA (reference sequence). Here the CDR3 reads CSARDNRLNSPLHF. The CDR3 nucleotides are TGCAGTGCTAGAGATAACAGACTAAATTCACCCCTCCACTTT.

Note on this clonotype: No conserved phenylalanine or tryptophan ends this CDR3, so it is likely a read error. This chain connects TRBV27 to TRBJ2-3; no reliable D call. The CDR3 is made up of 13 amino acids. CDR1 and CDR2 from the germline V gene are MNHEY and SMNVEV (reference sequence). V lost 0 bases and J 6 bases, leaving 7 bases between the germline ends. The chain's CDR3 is CASSLSVGDTQYL. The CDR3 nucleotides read TGTGCCAGCAGTTTATCTGTGGGGGATACGCAGTATCTT.

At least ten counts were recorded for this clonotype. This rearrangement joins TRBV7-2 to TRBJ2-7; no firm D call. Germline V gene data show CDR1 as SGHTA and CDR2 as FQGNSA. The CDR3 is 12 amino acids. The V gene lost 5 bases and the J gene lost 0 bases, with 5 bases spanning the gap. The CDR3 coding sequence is TGTGCCAGCAGCGTGAACTCCTACGAGCAGTACTTC. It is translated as CASSVNSYEQYF.

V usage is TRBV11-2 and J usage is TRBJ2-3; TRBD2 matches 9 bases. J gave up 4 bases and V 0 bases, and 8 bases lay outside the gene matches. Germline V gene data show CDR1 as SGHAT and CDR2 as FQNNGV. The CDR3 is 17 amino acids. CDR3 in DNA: TGTGCCAGCAGCTTAGATGATAGCGGGAGTGCCCCAGATACGCAGTATTTT. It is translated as CASSLDDSGSAPDTQYF.

The CDR3 region has the DNA TGTGCCAGCAGTGAGGGACAGGGGGCGTTGTCCGGGGCCAACGTCCTGACTTTC. It encodes CASSEGQGALSGANVLTF. J is TRBJ2-6 and V is TRBV28, with 12 bases lining up with TRBD1. The germline CDR1 and CDR2 sequences are MDHEN and SYDVKM. The CDR3 runs to 18 residues. V was clipped by 5 bases and J by 4 bases; unmatched bases: 9.

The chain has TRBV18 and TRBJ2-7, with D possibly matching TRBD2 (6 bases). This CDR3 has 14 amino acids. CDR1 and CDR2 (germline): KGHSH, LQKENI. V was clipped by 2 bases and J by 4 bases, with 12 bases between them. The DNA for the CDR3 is TGTGCCAGCTCACCAGCGGGGTCGCAATACGAGCAGTACTTC. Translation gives CASSPAGSQYEQYF. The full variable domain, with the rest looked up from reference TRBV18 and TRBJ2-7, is NAGVMQNPRHLVRRRGQEARLRCSPMKGHSHVYWYRQLPEEGLKFMVYLQKENIIDESGMPKERFSAEFPKEGPSILRIQQVVRGDSAAYFCASSPAGSQYEQYFGPGTRLTVT.

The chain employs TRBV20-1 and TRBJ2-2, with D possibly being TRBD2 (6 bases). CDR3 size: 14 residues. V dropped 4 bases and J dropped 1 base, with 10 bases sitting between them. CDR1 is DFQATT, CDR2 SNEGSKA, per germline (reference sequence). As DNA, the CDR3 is TGCAGTGCTAAACTCGGGGGGAACACCGGGGAGCTGTTTTTT. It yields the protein CSAKLGGNTGELFF.

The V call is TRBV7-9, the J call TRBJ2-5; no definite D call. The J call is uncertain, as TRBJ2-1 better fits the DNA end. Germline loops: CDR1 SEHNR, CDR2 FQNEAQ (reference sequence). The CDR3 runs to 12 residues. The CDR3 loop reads CASSLIRGGQFF. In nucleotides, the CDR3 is TGTGCCAGCAGCTTAATCCGTGGCGGGCAGTTCTTC.

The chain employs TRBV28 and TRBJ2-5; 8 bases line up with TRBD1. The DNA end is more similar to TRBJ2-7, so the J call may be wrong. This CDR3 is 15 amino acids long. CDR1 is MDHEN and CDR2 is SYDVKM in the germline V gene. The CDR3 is CASYPGQGSSYEQYF. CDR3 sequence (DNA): TGTGCCAGCTACCCAGGACAGGGAAGCTCCTACGAGCAGTACTTC.

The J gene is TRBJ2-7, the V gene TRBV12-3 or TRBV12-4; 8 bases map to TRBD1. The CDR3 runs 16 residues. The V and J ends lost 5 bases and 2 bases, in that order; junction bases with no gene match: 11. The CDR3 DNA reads TGTGCCAGCAGTCCAAGAAGGACAGGGCTACCCTACGAGCAGTACTTC. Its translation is CASSPRRTGLPYEQYF.

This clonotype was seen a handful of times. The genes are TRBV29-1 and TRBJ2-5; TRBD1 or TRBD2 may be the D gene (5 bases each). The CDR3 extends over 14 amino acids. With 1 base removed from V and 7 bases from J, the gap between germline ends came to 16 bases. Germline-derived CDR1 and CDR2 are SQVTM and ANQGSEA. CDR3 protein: CSVEVGQGVVTQYF. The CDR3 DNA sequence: TGCAGCGTTGAAGTCGGCCAGGGAGTTGTGACCCAGTACTTC.

This chain's CDR3 is CASSLFTSTGELFF. The CDR3 nucleotides are TGTGCCAGCAGCTTATTCACTTCTACCGGGGAGCTGTTTTTT. The chain uses TRBV7-2 and TRBJ2-2; no clear D. Per germline, CDR1 SGHTA and CDR2 FQGNSA. The ends were cut back, 2 bases at V and 5 bases at J, with 9 bases in the middle. The CDR3 has 14 residues.

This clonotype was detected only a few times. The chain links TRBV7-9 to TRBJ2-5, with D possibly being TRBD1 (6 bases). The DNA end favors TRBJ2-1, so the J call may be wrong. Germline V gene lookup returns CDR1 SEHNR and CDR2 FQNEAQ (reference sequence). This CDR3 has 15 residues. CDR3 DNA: TGTGCCAGCAGCTTATACAGGGCAACTTACAATGAGCAGTTCTTC. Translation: CASSLYRATYNEQFF.

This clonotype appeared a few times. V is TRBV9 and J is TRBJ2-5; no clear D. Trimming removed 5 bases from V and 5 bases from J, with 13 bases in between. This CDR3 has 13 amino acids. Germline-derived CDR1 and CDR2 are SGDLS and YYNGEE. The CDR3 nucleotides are TGTGCCAGCAGGAAGGGCCATTCGGAGACCCAGTACTTC. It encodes CASRKGHSETQYF. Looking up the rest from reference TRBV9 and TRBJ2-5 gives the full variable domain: DSGVTQTPKHLITATGQRVTLRCSPRSGDLSVYWYQQSLDQGLQFLIQYYNGEERAKGNILERFSAQQFPDLHSELNLSSLELGDSALYFCASRKGHSETQYFGPGTRLLVL.

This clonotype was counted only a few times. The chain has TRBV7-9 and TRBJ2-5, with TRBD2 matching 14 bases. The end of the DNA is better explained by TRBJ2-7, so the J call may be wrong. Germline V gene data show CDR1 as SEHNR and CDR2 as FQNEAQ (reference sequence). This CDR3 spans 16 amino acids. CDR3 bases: TGTGCCAGCAGCCCTCGACTAGCGGGAGGGCCGGACGAGCAGTACTTC. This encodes CASSPRLAGGPDEQYF.

This CDR3 reads CASSQEGAGIKTQYF. Written as DNA, the CDR3 is TGTGCCAGCAGCCAAGAGGGGGCGGGAATCAAGACCCAGTACTTC. The rearrangement links TRBV14 to TRBJ2-5, with D possibly being TRBD1 or TRBD2 (6 bases each). The germline V gene has CDR1 SGHDN and CDR2 FVKESK. Trimming cost V 0 bases and J 6 bases, with 14 bases left between them. The CDR3 covers 15 residues.

The CDR3 is CAGRGTDEAFF. The CDR3, as DNA: TGTGCCGGCCGGGGGACAGACGAAGCTTTCTTT. The chain recombines TRBV28 with TRBJ1-1; 7 nucleotides match TRBD1. Germline assignment: CDR1 MDHEN and CDR2 SYDVKM. This CDR3 comprises 11 residues. J was trimmed by 8 bases and V by 11 bases; bases with no gene match: 8.

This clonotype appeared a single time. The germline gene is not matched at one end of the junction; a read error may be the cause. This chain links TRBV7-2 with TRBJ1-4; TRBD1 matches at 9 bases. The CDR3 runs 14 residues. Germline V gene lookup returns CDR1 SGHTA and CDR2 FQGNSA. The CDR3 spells CAGSPQGAGEKLFF. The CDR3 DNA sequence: TGTGCCGGCAGCCCACAGGGGGCAGGGGAAAAACTGTTTTTT.

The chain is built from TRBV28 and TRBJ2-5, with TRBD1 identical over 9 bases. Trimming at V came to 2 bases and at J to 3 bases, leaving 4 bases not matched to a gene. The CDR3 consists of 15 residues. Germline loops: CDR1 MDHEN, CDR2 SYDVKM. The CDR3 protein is CASSLRTGEEETQYF. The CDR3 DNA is TGTGCCAGCAGTTTAAGGACAGGGGAGGAAGAGACCCAGTACTTC.

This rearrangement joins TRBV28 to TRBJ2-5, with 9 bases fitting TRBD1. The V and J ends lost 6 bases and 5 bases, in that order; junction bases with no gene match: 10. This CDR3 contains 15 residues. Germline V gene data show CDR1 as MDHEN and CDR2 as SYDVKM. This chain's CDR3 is CASSLYRGLGETQYF. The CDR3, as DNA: TGTGCCAGCAGCCTTTACAGGGGGCTGGGTGAGACCCAGTACTTC.

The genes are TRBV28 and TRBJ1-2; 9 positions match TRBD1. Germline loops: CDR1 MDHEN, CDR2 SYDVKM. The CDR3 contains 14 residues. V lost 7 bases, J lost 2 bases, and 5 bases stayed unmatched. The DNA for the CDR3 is TGTGCCAGCACCACAGGGGGCCCGAACTATGGCTACACCTTC. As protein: CASTTGGPNYGYTF.